These 15 T cell receptor beta chains were all obtained from the same sample, sequenced in a study of cytomegalovirus exposure and HLA in healthy donors. The primer mix had 60 Vbeta and 13 Jbeta primers. TCRdb keeps only in-frame clones here, not all; method: immunoSEQ multiplex PCR. This sample has some 170,000 clones; approximately 72% occur once, and the top ten carry 2% to 3%. Sequencing was done on a sample of PBMCs. The receptors here all came from a human donor in good health.

The genes are TRBV19 and TRBJ1-5; D might be TRBD1 (5 bases). V was pared by 5 bases and J by 2 bases, with 7 bases between. CDR1 LNHDA and CDR2 SQIVND come from the germline V gene (reference sequence). The CDR3 has 13 amino acids. The CDR3 is CASSQGGNQPQHF. The CDR3 region has the DNA TGTGCCAGTAGTCAGGGCGGCAATCAGCCCCAGCATTTT.

The CDR3 region is CASSFLFVSGGVYNEQFF. CDR3 nucleotides: TGTGCCAGCAGTTTTTTATTCGTCTCCGGCGGGGTCTACAATGAGCAGTTCTTC. V gene TRBV27 combines with J gene TRBJ2-1; TRBD2 is a possible D gene (6 bases). The ends were cut back, 3 bases at V and 3 bases at J, with 21 bases in the middle. Germline V gives CDR1 MNHEY, CDR2 SMNVEV (reference sequence). CDR3 length equals 18 residues.

DNA of the CDR3: TGTGCCAGCAGCGCGACAGGGCTAGTGGCTGAAGCTTTCTTT. This codes for CASSATGLVAEAFF. The chain links TRBV9 to TRBJ1-1; 7 positions agree with TRBD1. J lost 6 bases, V lost 3 bases, and 8 bases had no gene match. CDR1 SGDLS and CDR2 YYNGEE come from the germline V gene. There are 14 residues in the CDR3.

There are a few counts of this clone. The genes are TRBV15 and TRBJ1-5; a possible D gene is TRBD1 (6 bases). Trimming cost V 3 bases and J 3 bases, with 12 bases left between them. This CDR3 spans 15 amino acids. Germline CDR1 reads LNHNV; CDR2 reads YYDKDF (reference sequence). This CDR3 reads CATSSPGGPNQPQHF. The CDR3 region has the DNA TGTGCCACCAGCAGCCCGGGGGGGCCCAATCAGCCCCAGCATTTT.

This clone showed up just a few times. V is TRBV28 and J is TRBJ2-7, with TRBD1 identical over 9 bases. Looked up from germline, CDR1 is MDHEN and CDR2 is SYDVKM. The CDR3 spans 15 residues. V gave up 6 bases and J gave up 5 bases; unmatched junction bases: 11. The CDR3 DNA reads TGTGCCAGCAGCTCGGCCGGGACAGGGCGCCACGAGCAGTACTTC. This sequence encodes CASSSAGTGRHEQYF.

The table lists this clone with a few counts. The V gene is TRBV7-3, the J gene TRBJ2-6, with 10 positions matching TRBD1. The germline gives CDR1 SGHTA, CDR2 FQGTGA. After removal of 6 bases from V and 4 bases from J, the junction contained 18 bases not matched to a gene. This CDR3 comprises 20 residues. The CDR3 DNA follows: TGTGCCAGCAGTCCCAATCAAGGGACAGGGGCGCTGGCGGGGGCCAACGTCCTGACTTTC. Translated, it gives CASSPNQGTGALAGANVLTF.

The chain has TRBV5-1 and TRBJ2-3, with 9 nucleotides matching TRBD2. Germline trimming cut 1 base from V and 0 bases from J; bases unmatched to any gene: 12. Germline CDR1 reads SGHRS; CDR2 reads YFSETQ. CDR3 length: 19 residues. The CDR3 region is CASSLNPAGGYSSTDTQYF. The CDR3 nucleotides are TGCGCCAGCAGCTTGAATCCAGCGGGGGGATACTCTAGCACAGATACGCAGTATTTT.

V and J are TRBV5-1 and TRBJ2-5, with 7 bases lining up with TRBD2. CDR3 length: 15 amino acids. The V gene end was trimmed by 1 base and the J gene end by 2 bases; junction bases not matched to a gene: 5. Germline CDR1 SGHRS, CDR2 YFSETQ. The CDR3 protein is CASSLYGGEQETQYF. The CDR3 nucleotides read TGCGCCAGCAGCTTGTATGGGGGGGAGCAAGAGACCCAGTACTTC.

This clone has just one count. The chain uses TRBV21-1 and TRBJ1-2; the D segment call TRBD1 is taken from the table without a DNA check. TRBV21-1 is a listed pseudogene. The length of the CDR3 is 14 residues. CDR3 coding DNA: TGTGCCAGCAGCCCCAGGACAGGGCGGTGTGGCTACACCTTC. It encodes CASSPRTGRCGYTF.

The chain joins TRBV5-4 to TRBJ2-3, with 7 bases fitting TRBD2. Per germline, CDR1 SGHNT and CDR2 YYREEE (reference sequence). V was pared by 1 base and J by 3 bases, with 8 bases of the junction left unmatched. The CDR3 loop spans 16 amino acids. The CDR3 reads CASSLRGGGGTDTQYF. The CDR3 DNA sequence: TGTGCCAGCAGCTTGAGGGGTGGGGGGGGTACAGATACGCAGTATTTT.

V and J are TRBV14 and TRBJ2-7, with 11 bases fitting TRBD1. J lost 6 bases, V lost 1 base, and 5 bases had no gene match. The CDR3 sequence is 15 residues long. The germline CDR1 and CDR2 sequences are SGHDN and FVKESK. The CDR3 bases are TGTGCCAGCAGCCAAGTCCCGGACAGGGGGCCCGAGCAGTACTTC. As protein: CASSQVPDRGPEQYF.

This clone was picked up one time. This chain connects TRBV7-8 to TRBJ1-3; D uncertain. CDR1 is SGHVS, CDR2 FQNEAQ, per germline. CDR3 size: 15 residues. Trimming removed 1 base from V and 0 bases from J, with 7 bases in between. Written as DNA, the CDR3 is TGTGCCAGCAGCTTAGAACAGCCCTCTGGAAACACCATATATTTT. It specifies CASSLEQPSGNTIYF. The full variable domain, with the rest looked up from reference TRBV7-8 and TRBJ1-3, is GAGVSQSPRYKVAKRGQDVALRCDPISGHVSLFWYQQALGQGPEFLTYFQNEAQLDKSGLPSDRFFAERPEGSVSTLKIQRTQQEDSAVYLCASSLEQPSGNTIYFGEGSWLTVV.

V gene TRBV7-9 combines with J gene TRBJ1-5; TRBD1 matches at 9 bases. The germline gives CDR1 SEHNR, CDR2 FQNEAQ (reference sequence). The V gene end was trimmed by 5 bases and the J gene end by 4 bases; junction bases not matched to a gene: 15. This CDR3 spans 18 amino acids. CDR3 protein: CASSAEIGTGMGNQPQHF. The CDR3 nucleotides are TGTGCCAGCAGCGCAGAAATCGGGACAGGGATGGGAAATCAGCCCCAGCATTTT.

This clone was recorded only once. This chain joins TRBV28 and TRBJ1-1, with 8 bases identical to TRBD1. The germline V gene has CDR1 MDHEN and CDR2 SYDVKM. The CDR3 totals 14 residues. With 5 bases clipped from V and 1 base from J, the junction kept 3 bases outside the gene matches. The CDR3 is CASSTGQGNTEAFF. The CDR3 DNA reads TGTGCCAGCAGTACCGGACAGGGGAACACTGAAGCTTTCTTT.

A few counts support this clone. CDR3 sequence: CASSEKSPTWNTEAFF. CDR3 nucleotides: TGTGCCAGCAGTGAAAAGTCCCCGACTTGGAACACTGAAGCTTTCTTT. The chain links TRBV2 to TRBJ1-1; D unresolved. The germline V gene has CDR1 SNHLY and CDR2 FYNNEI. CDR3 length: 16 amino acids. The V and J ends lost 2 bases and 1 base respectively, with 14 bases between them.